What follows are 10 T cell receptor beta chains derived from one specimen sequenced in a study of spatial heterogeneity in lung cancer. TCRdb re-derived calls from the 5' RACE reads in MiXCR, one entry per CDR3 protein. The table has around 47,000 distinct CDR3 sequences, about 7.4% seen once. Time point denoted: blood at routine non-recurrence follow-up after resection. Whole RNA, which was extracted from tumor, nontumor lung tissue or frozen PBMC, was sequenced without any cell sorting. The material was PBMCs, obtained at follow-up. The receptors come from a female donor with early-stage non-small cell lung cancer.

This rearrangement joins TRBV7-2 to TRBJ2-1; TRBD2 agrees at 9 bases. The CDR3 loop spans 15 amino acids. V shed 2 bases, J shed 6 bases, and the junction held 5 bases outside the gene matches. Germline V lookup: CDR1 SGHTA, CDR2 FQGNSA. CDR3 sequence: CASSLSTSGLNEQFF. Written as DNA, the CDR3 is TGTGCCAGCAGCTTATCGACTAGCGGCCTCAATGAGCAGTTCTTC.

This clonotype was picked up a small number of times. V is TRBV4-1 and J is TRBJ2-4; D is possibly TRBD1 or TRBD2 (6 bases each). Trimming left V 2 bases short and J 8 bases short, with 10 bases between. Per the germline V gene, CDR1 is MGHRA and CDR2 is YSYEKL. This CDR3 is 13 amino acids long. The CDR3 sequence is CASSQYREDIQYF. CDR3 nucleotide sequence: TGCGCCAGCAGCCAATACAGGGAGGACATTCAGTACTTC.

This clonotype has only a few counts. The rearrangement links TRBV15 to TRBJ2-1, with 7 bases identical to TRBD2. CDR1 is LNHNV, CDR2 YYDKDF, per germline (reference sequence). V was pared by 0 bases and J by 9 bases, with 14 bases of the junction left unmatched. The CDR3 contains 17 residues. The CDR3 DNA sequence: TGTGCCACCAGCAGAGATCGCGGGACTATGGAGACGGGTGAGCAGTTCTTC. Residues: CATSRDRGTMETGEQFF.

The CDR3 DNA reads as TGTGCCAGCAGTCGGGCCGGTCCAGAGACCCAGTACTTC. It yields the protein CASSRAGPETQYF. J is TRBJ2-5 and V is TRBV6-6; no definite D call. The germline V and J ends were trimmed by 5 bases and 4 bases, with 11 bases remaining between them. This CDR3 has 13 residues. Germline V gives CDR1 MNHNY, CDR2 SVGAGI (reference sequence).

This clonotype was recorded a few times. The chain employs TRBV25-1 and TRBJ2-3; D possibly corresponds to TRBD2 (5 bases). CDR3 length: 12 residues. V was trimmed by 6 bases and J by 5 bases, leaving 9 bases between them. Germline V gene sequence: CDR1 MGHDK, CDR2 SYGVNS. The CDR3 DNA sequence: TGTGCCAGCAGACTAGGGAGAGATACGCAGTATTTT. As protein: CASRLGRDTQYF.

This clonotype was recorded at least ten times. The chain combines TRBV20-1 with TRBJ1-5; TRBD1 agrees at 8 bases. From germline, CDR1 is DFQATT and CDR2 SNEGSKA (reference sequence). Trimming cost V 4 bases and J 7 bases; bases outside gene matches: 6. The CDR3 covers 13 residues. CDR3 sequence reads: CSATRQGNQPQHF. The CDR3 DNA follows: TGCAGTGCTACTAGACAGGGGAACCAGCCCCAGCATTTT.

This clonotype was seen repeatedly, ten times or more. The genes are TRBV18 and TRBJ1-3; D is possibly TRBD1 (5 bases). V lost 2 bases to trimming and J lost 0 bases, with 11 bases between them. Germline V gene lookup returns CDR1 KGHSH and CDR2 LQKENI. This CDR3 comprises 16 residues. Here the CDR3 DNA reads TGTGCCAGCTCACCAACACAGGAGAGCTCTGGAAACACCATATATTTT. Its translation is CASSPTQESSGNTIYF.

The chain joins TRBV7-3 to TRBJ2-1, with 8 bases matching TRBD2. Germline trimming cut 5 bases from V and 6 bases from J; bases unmatched to any gene: 9. The CDR3 consists of 15 residues. Per the germline V gene, CDR1 is SGHTA and CDR2 is FQGTGA. CDR3 residues: CASSTLAAPSNEQFF. In nucleotides, the CDR3 is TGTGCCAGCAGCACACTAGCGGCCCCCAGCAATGAGCAGTTCTTC.

This clonotype was recorded at least ten times. The V and J genes are TRBV28 and TRBJ2-3; TRBD2 agrees at 15 bases. V dropped 6 bases and J dropped 4; count of bases not matched to a gene: 11. Germline values: CDR1 MDHEN, CDR2 SYDVKM. The length of the CDR3 is 18 residues. The CDR3 bases are TGTGCCAGCAGCCTTATCGGGACTAGCGGGGGGACCGCAGATACGCAGTATTTT. This codes for CASSLIGTSGGTADTQYF.

This clonotype has at least ten counts. V is TRBV12-3 or TRBV12-4 and J is TRBJ2-2, with a tentative D call TRBD2 (5 bases). Deletions cut 3 bases from V and 7 bases from J, with 6 bases between. CDR3 length equals 12 residues. The CDR3 protein is CASSLGVGELFF. Here the CDR3 DNA reads TGTGCCAGCAGTTTGGGAGTCGGGGAGCTGTTTTTT.